A selection of T cell receptor beta chains follows, all from one sample in a study of blood T cell repertoires in COVID-19. Libraries were prepared by immunoSEQ multiplex PCR; TCRdb keeps only in-frame clonotypes and omits some of them. The data hold roughly 420,000 clones, with 85% to 90% observed a single time. Sequencing was performed on PBMCs or T cells enriched from blood (not recorded which). Every receptor here comes from a woman in her twenties or thirties with acute COVID-19. CDR3s include the opening cysteine and the closing phenylalanine or tryptophan. The order of the fields is clone size, D gene, J gene, V gene, CDR3 protein, CDR3 DNA. D genes are given only for firm matches. The size of a clone is reported for some rows only, either as once, few or many, or as a class for expanded clones.

.	TRBD1	TRBJ1-4	TRBV5-1	CASSLQIQGAGEKLFF	TGCGCCAGCAGCTTGCAGATCCAGGGGGCTGGGGAAAAACTGTTTTTT
few	.	TRBJ1-4	TRBV5-1	CASSQNRRNEKLFF	TGCGCCAGCAGCCAAAACAGGCGTAATGAAAAACTGTTTTTT
.	.	TRBJ1-6	TRBV7-2	CASAGTRNNSPLHF	TGTGCCAGCGCCGGGACACGTAATAATTCACCCCTCCACTTT
.	.	TRBJ2-7	TRBV18	CASSPLGFSYEQYF	TGTGCCAGCTCACCACTGGGCTTCTCCTACGAGCAGTACTTC
.	.	TRBJ1-2	TRBV28	CASLTPGYGYTF	TGTGCCAGCCTAACCCCCGGCTATGGCTACACCTTC
.	.	TRBJ2-4	TRBV30	CAWSVRDTTQYF	TGTGCCTGGAGTGTACGGGACACTACTCAGTACTTC
.	TRBD1	TRBJ2-2	TRBV5-1	CASSLVRRGSNTGELFF	TGCGCCAGCAGCTTGGTTCGCAGGGGGTCTAACACCGGGGAGCTGTTTTTT
.	.	TRBJ2-3	TRBV5-6	CASSLEGGGTDTQYF	TGTGCCAGCAGCTTGGAAGGGGGAGGCACAGATACGCAGTATTTT
few	.	TRBJ1-6	TRBV10-2	CASSESGSLSSYNSPLHF	TGCGCCAGCAGTGAGTCAGGTAGCCTGAGCTCCTATAATTCACCCCTCCACTTT
.	TRBD1	TRBJ1-6	TRBV30	CAWNTGGGNSPLHF	TGTGCCTGGAATACAGGGGGCGGGAATTCACCCCTCCACTTT
.	.	TRBJ2-5	TRBV7-2	CASSVAGIQETQYF	TGTGCCAGCAGCGTGGCAGGGATCCAAGAGACCCAGTACTTC
.	TRBD2	TRBJ2-2	TRBV10-3	CAIRASGGQNTGELFF	TGTGCCATCAGGGCTAGCGGGGGACAAAACACCGGGGAGCTGTTTTTT
.	.	TRBJ2-7	TRBV27	CASSLRDGNYEQYF	TGTGCCAGCAGTTTACGGGATGGGAACTACGAGCAGTACTTC
once	TRBD2	TRBJ2-7	TRBV27	CASKAGDRYEQYF	TGTGCCAGCAAGGCGGGGGACCGGTACGAGCAGTACTTC
.	.	TRBJ2-5	TRBV3-1/TRBV3-2	CASSQPRTEYQETQYF	TGTGCCAGCAGCCAACCAAGAACAGAGTACCAAGAGACCCAGTACTTC
.	.	TRBJ2-7	TRBV2	CASYTDSSYEQYF	TGTGCCAGCTATACGGACAGTTCCTACGAGCAGTACTTC
.	.	TRBJ1-2	TRBV27	CASSPRGANYGYTF	TGTGCCAGCAGTCCGCGGGGGGCGAACTATGGCTACACCTTC
.	.	TRBJ1-1	TRBV27	CASSSPLGGNTEAFF	TGTGCCAGCAGTTCTCCCCTAGGGGGAAACACTGAAGCTTTCTTT
.	TRBD1	TRBJ1-6	TRBV19	CASRKNRGDNSPLHF	TGTGCCAGTAGGAAAAACAGGGGAGATAATTCACCCCTCCACTTT
.	.	TRBJ1-1	TRBV5-8	CASRGPGGSPAFF	TGTGCCAGCAGGGGCCCGGGAGGATCGCCAGCTTTCTTT
.	.	TRBJ1-3	TRBV18	CASSPWGAGNTIYF	TGTGCCAGCTCACCATGGGGAGCTGGAAACACCATATATTTT
.	.	TRBJ2-3	TRBV7-8	CASSSNSGSVDTQYF	TGTGCCAGCAGCTCGAATTCGGGGTCCGTGGATACGCAGTATTTT
.	TRBD2	TRBJ2-3	TRBV7-2	CASSPMVAGVGDTQYF	TGTGCCAGCAGCCCCATGGTGGCGGGGGTCGGAGATACGCAGTATTTT
.	TRBD1	TRBJ1-3	TRBV28	CASRGRDRPGNTIYF	TGTGCCAGCAGGGGAAGGGACAGGCCCGGAAACACCATATATTTT
few	.	TRBJ1-2	TRBV6-5	CASSSTGYGYTF	TGTGCCAGCAGTTCTACAGGGTATGGCTACACCTTC
.	TRBD2	TRBJ2-1	TRBV9	CASSVVGSGGAGPYNEQFF	TGTGCCAGCAGCGTAGTAGGTAGCGGGGGGGCCGGCCCCTACAATGAGCAGTTCTTC
.	.	TRBJ2-6	TRBV5-5	CASSFRAGIVSGANVLTF	TGTGCCAGCAGCTTTAGGGCAGGGATAGTGTCTGGGGCCAACGTCCTGACTTTC
.	TRBD1	TRBJ2-5	TRBV5-6	CASSMGQGRVETQYF	TGTGCCAGCAGCATGGGACAGGGGCGGGTGGAGACCCAGTACTTC
.	.	TRBJ1-2	TRBV29-1	CSVGVSVYGYTF	TGCAGCGTTGGTGTATCTGTGTATGGCTACACCTTC
.	.	TRBJ2-1	TRBV27	CASSLSLYNEQFF	TGTGCCAGCAGTTTATCGCTATACAATGAGCAGTTCTTC
.	TRBD1	TRBJ1-4	TRBV30	CAWSSKTGGPEKLFF	TGTGCCTGGAGTTCCAAGACAGGGGGCCCAGAAAAACTGTTTTTT
.	.	TRBJ1-2	TRBV6-5	CASSYSGSSNYGYTF	TGTGCCAGCAGTTACTCCGGGTCTTCTAACTATGGCTACACCTTC
.	TRBD1	TRBJ1-2	TRBV5-4	CASSLVGQNYGYTF	TGTGCCAGCAGCTTGGTGGGACAGAACTATGGCTACACCTTC
.	.	TRBJ1-2	TRBV24-1	CATPPEGGGYTF	TGTGCCACCCCGCCGGAGGGAGGGGGCTACACCTTC
few	TRBD1	TRBJ1-2	TRBV2	CASSDRGRSYGYTF	TGTGCCAGCAGCGACAGGGGCAGAAGCTATGGCTACACCTTC
.	.	TRBJ1-1	TRBV5-1	CASSLAKQGRTEAFF	TGCGCCAGCAGCTTGGCCAAGCAGGGTCGGACTGAAGCTTTCTTT
.	TRBD1	TRBJ2-3	TRBV3-1/TRBV3-2	CASSRQGVTDTQYF	TGTGCCAGCAGTCGACAGGGTGTGACAGATACGCAGTATTTT
.	TRBD1	TRBJ2-5	TRBV19	CASRTRGLVEETQYF	TGTGCCAGTAGGACGAGGGGGCTTGTGGAAGAGACCCAGTACTTC
.	TRBD2	TRBJ2-3	TRBV13	CASSRASGATDTQYF	TGTGCCAGCAGCCGCGCTAGCGGGGCCACAGATACGCAGTATTTT
.	TRBD1	TRBJ2-6	TRBV27	CASSLLTRVDRQGAIGANVLTF	TGTGCCAGCAGTTTATTGACTAGGGTCGATCGGCAGGGGGCCATTGGGGCCAACGTCCTGACTTTC
.	TRBD1	TRBJ2-2	TRBV5-1	CASSTGGNTGELFF	TGCGCCAGCAGTACAGGGGGGAACACCGGGGAGCTGTTTTTT
.	.	TRBJ2-7	TRBV19	CASSISRVHEQYF	TGTGCCAGTAGTATCTCCCGGGTCCACGAGCAGTACTTC
.	TRBD1	TRBJ2-6	TRBV6-1	CASSEVPQGALGANVLTF	TGTGCCAGCAGTGAAGTCCCCCAGGGGGCGCTCGGGGCCAACGTCCTGACTTTC
once	.	TRBJ2-2	TRBV13	CASSLTRHTGELFF	TGTGCCAGCAGCTTAACGAGGCACACCGGGGAGCTGTTTTTT
.	.	TRBJ1-2	TRBV19	CASTIGGYYGYTF	TGTGCCAGTACGATCGGAGGGTACTATGGCTACACCTTC
.	TRBD1	TRBJ1-2	TRBV27	CASSGQGSFYGYTF	TGTGCCAGCAGCGGACAGGGGTCCTTCTATGGCTACACCTTC
.	.	TRBJ1-1	TRBV19	CASSVRATEAFF	TGTGCCAGTAGTGTGAGGGCCACTGAAGCTTTCTTT
.	.	TRBJ1-1	TRBV5-5	CASSLFLMNTEAFF	TGTGCCAGCAGCTTGTTTCTTATGAACACTGAAGCTTTCTTT
.	TRBD1	TRBJ1-2	TRBV2	CASSSVDRVGDGYTF	TGTGCCAGCAGTTCAGTCGACAGGGTAGGCGATGGCTACACCTTC
.	TRBD1	TRBJ1-6	TRBV9	CASIWGQALNSPLHF	TGTGCCAGCATCTGGGGACAGGCGCTTAATTCACCCCTCCACTTT
.	TRBD2	TRBJ2-1	TRBV4-3	CASSQDWGSGGASSYNEQFF	TGCGCCAGCAGCCAAGATTGGGGTAGCGGGGGGGCAAGCTCCTACAATGAGCAGTTCTTC
once	.	TRBJ1-5	TRBV19	CASSITGRGFNQPQHF	TGTGCCAGTAGTATTACTGGCAGGGGTTTCAATCAGCCCCAGCATTTT